The 29 T cell receptor beta chains listed next were all sequenced from one sample in a study of beta chain features in type 1 diabetes. Whole-study findings and limits: Type 1 diabetes patients had TCRB CDR3s that were shorter (moderately but significantly so) in all four CD4+ subsets.

No antigen has been identified for these receptors. Expressed TCRB transcripts were sequenced because the isolated RNA had all been reverse transcribed beforehand. Assay: immunoSEQ multiplex PCR; the TCRdb copy retains only in-frame clones and omits some. The sample has approximately 52,000 clones, under 75% seen once. Sequenced: stem cell memory CD4+ T cells from blood. Receptors originate from a woman in her 30s with type 1 diabetes.

The J gene is TRBJ2-5, the V gene TRBV30; the match to TRBD2 covers 7 bases. The J call is uncertain, as TRBJ2-7 better fits the DNA end. Per the germline V gene, CDR1 is GTSNPN and CDR2 is SVGIG (reference sequence). This CDR3 comprises 14 residues. CDR3 sequence (DNA): TGTGCCTGGAGTGGAGGCGGGAGCTCCTACGAGCAGTACTTC. It is translated as CAWSGGGSSYEQYF.

The chain links TRBV25-1 to TRBJ2-1; 10 bases agree with TRBD2. The CDR3 contains 14 residues. Germline CDR1 and CDR2: MGHDK and SYGVNS. V lost 6 bases to trimming and J lost 5 bases; unmatched junction nucleotides: 4. Here the CDR3 DNA reads TGTGCCAGCAGAGGACTAGCGGTTGACAATGAGCAGTTCTTC. Protein sequence: CASRGLAVDNEQFF.

The rearrangement links TRBV7-2 to TRBJ2-3; 10 positions agree with TRBD1. V lost 3 bases, J lost 7 bases, and 10 bases stayed unmatched. Per the germline V gene, CDR1 is SGHTA and CDR2 is FQGNSA. The CDR3 is 16 amino acids. The CDR3 loop is CASSLRTGGVRNTQYF. CDR3 sequence (DNA): TGTGCCAGCAGCTTGAGGACAGGGGGTGTAAGGAATACGCAGTATTTT.

This sequence joins TRBV29-1 and TRBJ1-2; D remains unclear. The CDR3 extends over 13 amino acids. Germline CDR1 SQVTM, CDR2 ANQGSEA. V dropped 4 bases and J dropped 7 bases, with 16 bases sitting between them. CDR3 residues: CSVGSDPPGGYTF. The CDR3 nucleotides read TGCAGCGTTGGGTCTGATCCTCCGGGTGGCTACACCTTC.

In regard to this clone: The junction departs from the called germline gene at one end, perhaps through a read error. The chain couples TRBV29-1 to TRBJ1-1, with TRBD1 matching over 9 bases. This CDR3 contains 14 residues. Germline loops: CDR1 SQVTM, CDR2 ANQGSEA. The CDR3 DNA sequence: TGCAGCGTCGAAGGGGGGACAGGGCGAACTGAAGCTTTCTTT. This sequence encodes CSVEGGTGRTEAFF.

The rearrangement uses TRBV4-1 and TRBJ2-7; 8 bases are a match to TRBD2. The CDR3 sequence is 19 residues long. V lost 1 base to trimming and J lost 3 bases; unmatched junction nucleotides: 17. Germline V gene sequence: CDR1 MGHRA, CDR2 YSYEKL. The CDR3 loop is CASSQGDGRRRLAGYEQYF. Written as DNA, the CDR3 is TGCGCCAGCAGCCAAGGTGACGGCAGGAGGCGTCTAGCGGGCTACGAGCAGTACTTC.

V usage is TRBV15 and J usage is TRBJ2-1, with D possibly TRBD1 on 5 matching bases. V lost 0 bases to trimming and J lost 4 bases, with 10 bases between them. The CDR3 sequence is 15 residues long. Germline V lookup: CDR1 LNHNV, CDR2 YYDKDF (reference sequence). The DNA of the CDR3 is TGTGCCACCAGCAGAGATCCAGGGTCGTACAATGAGCAGTTCTTC. It encodes CATSRDPGSYNEQFF.

The chain is built from TRBV5-1 and TRBJ2-2; possibly TRBD1 for D (6 bases). Between the trimmed V and J ends, which lost 4 bases and 2 bases, there was a span of 12 bases. This CDR3 contains 15 residues. Germline V lookup: CDR1 SGHRS, CDR2 YFSETQ. The CDR3 region has the DNA TGCGCCAGCAGCACAGGGAGAACAAACACCGGGGAGCTGTTTTTT. This sequence encodes CASSTGRTNTGELFF.

The chain combines TRBV6-5 with TRBJ2-1; 8 bases are a match to TRBD1. This CDR3 region has 15 residues. V lost 6 bases to trimming and J lost 4 bases; unmatched junction nucleotides: 8. Looked up from germline, CDR1 is MNHEY and CDR2 is SVGAGI. The CDR3 DNA reads as TGTGCCAGCAGCGCCTCAGGGGGCGGGTACAATGAGCAGTTCTTC. Its protein is CASSASGGGYNEQFF.

This chain connects TRBV28 to TRBJ1-2, with no clear D. The germline V gene encodes CDR1 MDHEN and CDR2 SYDVKM. V was trimmed by 5 bases and J by 5 bases, leaving 18 bases between them. The CDR3 has 15 residues. CDR3 in amino acids: CASSPGGGTAYGYTF. Here the CDR3 DNA reads TGTGCCAGCAGTCCTGGAGGCGGAACAGCGTATGGCTACACCTTC.

This clone has only a few counts. The gene calls are TRBV6-1 and TRBJ1-5; 7 nucleotides align to TRBD1. Unmatched junction bases numbered 5, after V lost 6 bases and J lost 0 bases. CDR1 MNHNS and CDR2 SASEGT come from the germline V gene. The CDR3 is 15 residues long. CDR3 bases: TGTGCCAGCAGAGGGACAGCGAATAGCAATCAGCCCCAGCATTTT. It translates to CASRGTANSNQPQHF.

The chain recombines TRBV15 with TRBJ2-7; 8 positions agree with TRBD2. V lost 0 bases and J lost 6; bases outside the gene matches: 7. The CDR3 extends over 15 amino acids. CDR1 is LNHNV and CDR2 is YYDKDF in the germline V gene (reference sequence). CDR3 sequence reads: CATSRDSGAFGEQYF. CDR3 nucleotide sequence: TGTGCCACCAGCAGAGATAGCGGGGCCTTCGGCGAGCAGTACTTC.

This chain joins TRBV6-1 and TRBJ1-1; 9 nucleotides line up with TRBD1. There are 15 residues in the CDR3. Germline assignment: CDR1 MNHNS and CDR2 SASEGT. V was pared by 4 bases and J by 5 bases, with 8 bases of the junction left unmatched. The CDR3 sequence is CASSGQGGIRTEAFF. In DNA, the CDR3 is TGTGCCAGCAGTGGACAGGGGGGCATTCGGACTGAAGCTTTCTTT.

The rearrangement joins TRBV18 to TRBJ1-1; 9 bases line up with TRBD1. Per germline, CDR1 KGHSH and CDR2 LQKENI. The CDR3 loop spans 14 amino acids. Trimming took 1 base from V and 7 from J; bases not matched to a gene: 4. The CDR3 bases are TGTGCCAGCTCACCACGGACAGGGGAGAGTGAAGCTTTCTTT. Amino acids: CASSPRTGESEAFF.

The chain has TRBV30 and TRBJ2-7; tentative D call: TRBD2 (6 bases). The CDR3 contains 14 residues. Trimming left V 1 base short and J 4 bases short, with 14 bases between. Germline-derived CDR1 and CDR2 are GTSNPN and SVGIG (reference sequence). The DNA of the CDR3 is TGTGCCTGGAGTGGACGCGGGATCGGGTACGAGCAGTACTTC. Its protein is CAWSGRGIGYEQYF.

The sample holds a few counts of this clone. This rearrangement joins TRBV10-3 to TRBJ2-7; 7 bases are shared with TRBD1. Per the germline V gene, CDR1 is ENHRY and CDR2 is SYGVKD. V dropped 8 bases and J dropped 3; count of bases not matched to a gene: 10. This CDR3 comprises 14 residues. The CDR3 here is CAIVSDRDNYEQYF. CDR3 DNA sequence: TGTGCCATCGTAAGTGACAGGGACAACTACGAGCAGTACTTC.

V and J are TRBV19 and TRBJ1-1; D is undetermined. Germline assignment: CDR1 LNHDA and CDR2 SQIVND (reference sequence). Trimming took off 8 bases at V and 4 bases at J, with 5 bases between the two ends. The CDR3 contains 10 residues. CDR3 coding DNA: TGTGCCAGTCGGAGCACTGAAGCTTTCTTT. Residues: CASRSTEAFF.

The chain joins TRBV19 to TRBJ2-7; D may be TRBD1 (5 bases). V lost 4 bases and J 5 bases, leaving 9 bases between the germline ends. Germline V CDR1 and CDR2: LNHDA, SQIVND (reference sequence). The CDR3 sequence is 12 residues long. The CDR3 loop is CASSSREHEQYF. The DNA of the CDR3 is TGTGCCAGTAGTAGCAGGGAACACGAGCAGTACTTC.

The chain joins TRBV2 to TRBJ1-1; no clear D gene. Germline CDR1 reads SNHLY; CDR2 reads FYNNEI. Trimming pared 4 bases from V and 0 bases from J, leaving 6 bases between. The length of the CDR3 is 13 residues. The chain's CDR3 is CASSVQMNTEAFF. CDR3 DNA: TGTGCCAGCAGTGTACAGATGAACACTGAAGCTTTCTTT.

The J gene is TRBJ2-5, the V gene TRBV30; 7 bases are shared with TRBD2. The CDR3 extends over 14 amino acids. Losses at the gene ends were 1 base for V and 2 bases for J; bases not matched to a gene: 4. Looked up from germline, CDR1 is GTSNPN and CDR2 is SVGIG (reference sequence). This CDR3 reads CAWSEGRGQETQYF. DNA for the CDR3: TGTGCCTGGAGTGAGGGGAGGGGTCAAGAGACCCAGTACTTC.

The chain uses TRBV6-1 and TRBJ2-3, with D possibly TRBD2 on 6 matching bases. The V end was cut by 4 bases, the J end by 2 bases, with 16 bases between. CDR1 is MNHNS and CDR2 is SASEGT in the germline V gene. CDR3 length: 16 amino acids. In DNA form, the CDR3 reads TGTGCCAGCAGTGGCGGGACCACCCGAGACACAGATACGCAGTATTTT. This sequence encodes CASSGGTTRDTDTQYF.

The chain is built from TRBV6-1 and TRBJ2-3; 10 bases match TRBD1. This CDR3 has 15 amino acids. Germline CDR1 is MNHNS and CDR2 is SASEGT. J lost 4 bases, V lost 6 bases, and 7 bases had no gene match. The CDR3 sequence is CASSAGTGEADTQYF. The CDR3 DNA is TGTGCCAGCAGCGCCGGGACAGGGGAGGCAGATACGCAGTATTTT.

The chain uses TRBV5-8 and TRBJ2-4, with D possibly matching TRBD1 (6 bases). This CDR3 region has 15 residues. The germline V gene encodes CDR1 SGHTS and CDR2 YDEGEE. Trimming took 0 bases from V and 0 from J, leaving 7 bases between them. The chain's CDR3 is CASSLGTAAKNIQYF. The CDR3 bases are TGTGCCAGCAGCTTGGGGACAGCAGCCAAAAACATTCAGTACTTC.

The rearrangement joins TRBV19 to TRBJ1-1; TRBD1 matches at 7 bases. After removal of 4 bases from V and 1 base from J, the junction contained 6 bases not matched to a gene. Germline-derived CDR1 and CDR2 are LNHDA and SQIVND (reference sequence). This CDR3 comprises 15 residues. CDR3 protein: CASSTHRGWNTEAFF. CDR3 DNA sequence: TGTGCCAGTAGTACCCACAGGGGATGGAACACTGAAGCTTTCTTT.

The gene calls are TRBV28 and TRBJ2-1; 7 bases agree with TRBD2. V was pared by 2 bases and J by 8 bases, with 3 bases of the junction left unmatched. The germline V gene encodes CDR1 MDHEN and CDR2 SYDVKM. The CDR3 is made up of 13 amino acids. CDR3 amino acids: CASSLAGEYEQFF. In nucleotides, the CDR3 is TGTGCCAGCAGTTTAGCGGGAGAGTATGAGCAGTTCTTC.

V is TRBV2 and J is TRBJ1-4, with TRBD1 matching 11 bases. The CDR3 contains 14 residues. Germline loops: CDR1 SNHLY, CDR2 FYNNEI. Trimming at V came to 6 bases and at J to 6 bases, leaving 3 bases not matched to a gene. The CDR3 protein is CASRTGQGDEKLFF. The CDR3, as DNA: TGTGCCAGCAGGACGGGACAGGGGGATGAAAAACTGTTTTTT.

The rearrangement uses TRBV10-1 and TRBJ2-7; D unclear. V was cut by 10 bases and J by 1 base, with 14 bases left in between. This CDR3 has 13 amino acids. Looked up from germline, CDR1 is WNHNN and CDR2 is SYGVQD (reference sequence). Written as DNA, the CDR3 is TGCGCCACCGGAGAAGCGAATTCCTACGAGCAGTACTTC. This translates into CATGEANSYEQYF.

V is TRBV2 and J is TRBJ2-3; D may be TRBD1 (7 bases). CDR3 length equals 13 residues. Germline V lookup: CDR1 SNHLY, CDR2 FYNNEI. V gave up 8 bases and J gave up 1 base, with 10 bases separating them. The CDR3 sequence is CASGGTGTDTQYF. The CDR3 DNA reads TGTGCCAGCGGCGGGACAGGCACAGATACGCAGTATTTT.

The gene calls are TRBV27 and TRBJ2-3, with TRBD1 identical over 9 bases. V shed 3 bases and J 6 bases; nucleotides not matched to a gene: 7. Germline lookup yields CDR1 MNHEY and CDR2 SMNVEV (reference sequence). The CDR3 length is 15 residues. CDR3 loop: CASSFEQGARDTQYF. In DNA form, the CDR3 reads TGTGCCAGCAGTTTCGAACAGGGGGCTCGGGATACGCAGTATTTT.